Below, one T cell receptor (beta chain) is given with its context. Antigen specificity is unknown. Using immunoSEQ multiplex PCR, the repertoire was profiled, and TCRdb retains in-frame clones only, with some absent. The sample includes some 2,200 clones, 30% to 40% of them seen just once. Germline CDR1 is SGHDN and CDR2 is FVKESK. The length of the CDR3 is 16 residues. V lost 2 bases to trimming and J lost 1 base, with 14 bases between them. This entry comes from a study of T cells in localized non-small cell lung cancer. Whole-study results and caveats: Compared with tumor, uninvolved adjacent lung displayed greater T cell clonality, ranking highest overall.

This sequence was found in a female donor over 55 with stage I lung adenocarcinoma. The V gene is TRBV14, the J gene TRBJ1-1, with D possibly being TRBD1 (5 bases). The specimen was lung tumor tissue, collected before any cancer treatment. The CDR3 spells CASSQHPQGKNTEAFF. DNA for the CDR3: TGTGCCAGCAGCCAACACCCTCAGGGAAAGAACACTGAAGCTTTCTTT.